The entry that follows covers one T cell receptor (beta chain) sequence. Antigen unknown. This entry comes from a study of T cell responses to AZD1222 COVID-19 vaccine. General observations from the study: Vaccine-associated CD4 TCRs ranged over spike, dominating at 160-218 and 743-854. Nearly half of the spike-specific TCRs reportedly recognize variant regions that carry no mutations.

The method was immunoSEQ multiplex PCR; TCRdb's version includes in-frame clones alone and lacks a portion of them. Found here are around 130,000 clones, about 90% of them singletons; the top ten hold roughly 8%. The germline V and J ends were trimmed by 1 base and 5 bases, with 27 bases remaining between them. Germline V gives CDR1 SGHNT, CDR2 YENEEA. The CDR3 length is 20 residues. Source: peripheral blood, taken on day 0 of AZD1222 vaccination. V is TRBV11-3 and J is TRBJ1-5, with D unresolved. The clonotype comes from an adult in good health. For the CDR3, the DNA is TGTGCCAGCAGCTTAGGGGTTGCGTCCTCCCTACTGGACGCGGATCAGCCCCAGCATTTT. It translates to CASSLGVASSLLDADQPQHF.